This note documents a single T cell receptor (beta chain) sequence. The antigen this receptor binds is unknown. Base qualities are not at hand, and no much larger clone is one base apart. Libraries were prepared through the immunoSEQ multiplex PCR assay. TCRdb took this table from immuneACCESS and kept in-frame rearrangements with V and J called. Such tables lack part of the clones; where checked against another copy, unresolved V genes explain under half of the gap, and the rest is unexplained. Recorded for this sample are approximately 92,000 clones; 85% to 95% of them occurred a single time. Around 2.5% of the sample is held by the ten biggest clonotypes. The data stem from a study of T cell changes during pregnancy in multiple sclerosis (dated by TCRdb to about 2019). The study in broad terms: The study looked at changes in the T cell repertoire across pregnancy in women with multiple sclerosis.

Deletion took 5 bases off V and 6 bases off J, with a span of 12 bases between the germline ends. CDR1 SGHDN and CDR2 FVKESK were looked up in the germline V gene. The CDR3 starts with the cysteine, ends with the phenylalanine, and has 13 residues. Only the CDR3 part of the read is kept: 39 bases, read in frame from the first base. The TCR comes from a female donor with multiple sclerosis, enrolled in a pregnancy study. The sequences come from peripheral blood, collected in the first trimester of pregnancy. The chain is encoded by TRBV14 joined to TRBJ2-3; no D gene is confidently identified. The bases read TGTGCCAGCAGCTCAAACCACGAGGATACGCAGTATTTT. Its product reads: CASSSNHEDTQYF.